This TCR beta chain was sequenced for a study of identical twins. This clonotype has a handful of counts. The germline gives CDR1 MGHDK, CDR2 SYGVNS. CDR3 length equals 15 residues. After removal of 3 bases from V and 2 bases from J, the junction contained 5 bases not matched to a gene. TCRdb passed the 5' RACE reads through MiXCR, listing each CDR3 protein once. The table includes 300,000 to 400,000 distinct CDR3 sequences, about 9% detected once. V and J are TRBV25-1 and TRBJ2-3, with TRBD2 identical over 7 bases. Sequenced: naive T cells sorted from blood. This receptor was identified in a woman in her forties or fifties in good health. In DNA form, the CDR3 reads TGTGCCAGCAGTGATGTCCTAGCGGACACAGATACGCAGTATTTT. It translates to CASSDVLADTDTQYF.